Presented here are 21 T cell receptor beta chains from one specimen sequenced in a study of blood T cells in healthy people across ages. A second 7 to 11 cycle PCR used barcoded and J-beta primers. Each CDR3 protein is one row after TCRdb ran MiXCR on the 5' RACE reads. The sample contains about 1.8 million distinct CDR3 sequences, around half of which appear only once. Sequencing was done on a sample of blood. All receptors derive from a middle-aged woman in good health.

The rearrangement uses TRBV20-1 and TRBJ2-1, with D unresolved. The V end lost 0 bases, the J end lost 5 bases, and 8 bases lay between the germline ends. CDR1 is DFQATT, CDR2 SNEGSKA, per germline (reference sequence). The CDR3 length is 13 residues. In nucleotides, the CDR3 is TGCAGTGCTAGAGATCGACCAGACAATGAGCAGTTCTTC. Its protein is CSARDRPDNEQFF.

The chain carries TRBV20-1 and TRBJ2-7; TRBD1 matches at 8 bases. The CDR3 runs 15 residues. V was pared by 4 bases and J by 6 bases, with 14 bases of the junction left unmatched. The germline gives CDR1 DFQATT, CDR2 SNEGSKA (reference sequence). The CDR3 loop reads CSAIAQQGVTLEQYF. The CDR3 nucleotides read TGCAGTGCTATAGCCCAACAGGGGGTAACACTCGAGCAGTACTTC.

This clonotype was counted between two and nine times. This chain links TRBV20-1 with TRBJ2-1; weak D call: TRBD1 (5 bases). The CDR3 contains 17 residues. Per the germline V gene, CDR1 is DFQATT and CDR2 is SNEGSKA (reference sequence). Trimming shortened V by 3 bases and J by 2 bases, and 20 bases separated the two germline ends. The CDR3: CSASGLLVAGPYNEQFF. The CDR3 DNA is TGCAGTGCTAGCGGTCTTCTGGTGGCAGGGCCCTACAATGAGCAGTTCTTC.

The table lists this clonotype with a few counts. This chain joins TRBV20-1 and TRBJ2-7; 8 bases are shared with TRBD2. The length of the CDR3 is 16 residues. The V gene's germline CDR1 is DFQATT and CDR2 SNEGSKA (reference sequence). J was trimmed by 7 bases and V by 6 bases; bases with no gene match: 20. The chain's CDR3 is CSARGGRRGPSVEQYF. The CDR3 coding sequence is TGCAGTGCACGCGGGGGGCGGCGGGGCCCTTCTGTTGAGCAGTACTTC.

This chain joins TRBV6-2 or TRBV6-3 and TRBJ2-3; a possible D gene is TRBD2 (7 bases). Trimming pared 11 bases from V and 3 bases from J, leaving 15 bases between. The CDR3 is 13 amino acids. CDR1 MNHEY and CDR2 SVGEGT come from the germline V gene. CDR3 sequence: CARRRGATDTQYF. DNA for the CDR3: TGTGCCCGCCGACGGGGGGCTACAGATACGCAGTATTTT.

The chain combines TRBV28 with TRBJ2-1; TRBD2 aligns across 8 bases. Losses at the gene ends were 3 bases for V and 6 bases for J; bases not matched to a gene: 10. In germline, CDR1 is MDHEN, CDR2 SYDVKM. CDR3 length: 16 residues. For the CDR3, the DNA is TGTGCCAGCAGTTTCGGGGGGGCAGGGTCGAGCAATGAGCAGTTCTTC. Translated: CASSFGGAGSSNEQFF.

This clonotype was counted only a few times. This chain uses TRBV25-1 with TRBJ2-5; D is perhaps TRBD1 (6 bases). CDR1 and CDR2 from the germline V gene are MGHDK and SYGVNS. CDR3 length: 15 residues. V lost 2 bases to trimming and J lost 1 base, with 11 bases between them. CDR3 in DNA: TGTGCCAGCAGTGAACCCAGGGGAGCCCAAGAGACCCAGTACTTC. It specifies CASSEPRGAQETQYF.

The rearrangement uses TRBV18 and TRBJ1-4; 7 bases align to TRBD1. V was clipped by 5 bases and J by 7 bases; unmatched bases: 10. Germline assignment: CDR1 KGHSH and CDR2 LQKENI. There are 15 residues in the CDR3. DNA of the CDR3: TGTGCCAGCTCATCAGGACAGGTTAGTGGTGAAAAACTGTTTTTT. This translates into CASSSGQVSGEKLFF.

This clonotype was observed a few times. The rearrangement uses TRBV3-1 and TRBJ2-7, with D perhaps matching TRBD1 (6 bases). The CDR3 is 12 residues long. Deletions cut 3 bases from V and 6 bases from J, with 9 bases between. The germline gives CDR1 LGHDT, CDR2 YNNKEL (reference sequence). The chain's CDR3 is CASSQDSLEQYF. The CDR3 bases are TGTGCCAGCAGCCAGGACAGTCTCGAGCAGTACTTC.

This clonotype was observed a handful of times. V gene TRBV4-3 combines with J gene TRBJ2-7, with 8 positions matching TRBD1. J lost 5 bases, V lost 0 bases, and 6 bases had no gene match. The CDR3 spans 15 residues. Germline lookup yields CDR1 LGHNA and CDR2 YSLEER. The CDR3 sequence is CASSQEWTGFHEQYF. The CDR3 bases are TGCGCCAGCAGCCAAGAATGGACAGGGTTTCACGAGCAGTACTTC.

This clonotype has more than one count but fewer than ten. This chain connects TRBV24-1 to TRBJ2-3; D remains unclear. The CDR3 sequence is 13 residues long. Trimming took off 6 bases at V and 2 bases at J, with 8 bases between the two ends. Germline V gene sequence: CDR1 KGHDR, CDR2 SFDVKD. The CDR3 reads CATSSGLTDTQYF. As DNA, the CDR3 is TGTGCCACCAGTTCAGGCCTCACAGATACGCAGTATTTT.

CDR3: CASSGDRIEKLFF. DNA of the CDR3: TGCGCCAGCAGCGGGGACAGGATTGAAAAACTGTTTTTT. The chain has TRBV4-1 and TRBJ1-4; the match to TRBD1 covers 8 bases. J was trimmed by 7 bases and V by 5 bases; bases with no gene match: 3. Looked up from germline, CDR1 is MGHRA and CDR2 is YSYEKL. This CDR3 contains 13 residues.

The rearrangement links TRBV20-1 to TRBJ2-3, with 10 bases lining up with TRBD2. CDR3 length: 16 amino acids. V lost 3 bases, J lost 4 bases, and 10 bases stayed unmatched. Germline CDR1 DFQATT, CDR2 SNEGSKA (reference sequence). DNA for the CDR3: TGCAGTGCTAGCCTAGCGGGAGTTCGGTCCGCAGATACGCAGTATTTT. Translated, it gives CSASLAGVRSADTQYF.

This chain uses TRBV29-1 with TRBJ2-7, with 8 bases fitting TRBD1. Matching the DNA end better, TRBJ2-5 makes the J call doubtful. The V gene's germline CDR1 is SQVTM and CDR2 ANQGSEA. The CDR3 sequence is 13 residues long. The CDR3 is CSVLQGVVETQYF. DNA of the CDR3: TGCAGCGTCCTACAGGGGGTGGTTGAGACCCAGTACTTC.

The CDR3 is CSAAGGSYNSPLHF. CDR3 nucleotide sequence: TGCAGTGCTGCAGGGGGCTCCTATAATTCACCCCTCCACTTT. V usage is TRBV20-1 and J usage is TRBJ1-6; 7 bases align to TRBD1. Trimming at V came to 5 bases and at J to 0 bases, leaving 1 base not matched to a gene. The CDR3 length is 14 residues. Germline V gives CDR1 DFQATT, CDR2 SNEGSKA (reference sequence).

The genes are TRBV11-2 and TRBJ2-1, with 11 nucleotides matching TRBD1. The J segment lost 8 bases and the V segment lost 8 bases, leaving 11 bases of the junction unmatched. The CDR3 loop spans 15 amino acids. The V gene's germline CDR1 is SGHAT and CDR2 FQNNGV. This CDR3 is CASGTGTGGLDEQFF. In nucleotides, the CDR3 is TGTGCCAGCGGGACCGGGACAGGGGGTCTAGATGAGCAGTTCTTC. Full variable domain (rest looked up from reference TRBV11-2 and TRBJ2-1): EAGVAQSPRYKIIEKRQSVAFWCNPISGHATLYWYQQILGQGPKLLIQFQNNGVVDDSQLPKDRFSAERLKGVDSTLKIQPAKLEDSAVYLCASGTGTGGLDEQFFGPGTRLTVL.

The chain links TRBV6-1 to TRBJ2-7, with D perhaps matching TRBD1 (6 bases). The CDR3 covers 16 residues. With 6 bases removed from V and 7 bases from J, the gap between germline ends came to 25 bases. CDR1 and CDR2 from the germline V gene are MNHNS and SASEGT. The CDR3 coding sequence is TGTGCCAGCAGAGAAAGGACAGAATACTCCTACAATGAGCAGTACTTC. This encodes CASRERTEYSYNEQYF.

This clonotype appeared a few times. This sequence joins TRBV7-3 and TRBJ2-3; possibly TRBD2 for D (6 bases). Trimming pared 5 bases from V and 1 base from J, leaving 13 bases between. CDR3 length equals 15 residues. Germline V gene lookup returns CDR1 SGHTA and CDR2 FQGTGA. Here the CDR3 DNA reads TGTGCCAGCAGCCTCCGACTAGGCGGCACAGATACGCAGTATTTT. The encoded protein is CASSLRLGGTDTQYF.

This clonotype has only one observation. The chain combines TRBV27 with TRBJ2-7; possibly TRBD1 for D (5 bases). The CDR3 runs to 15 residues. The germline V and J ends were trimmed by 8 bases and 2 bases, with 19 bases remaining between them. Germline V gene data show CDR1 as MNHEY and CDR2 as SMNVEV (reference sequence). The CDR3 loop is CASSQPGFATYEQYF. The CDR3 DNA is TGTGCCAGCTCCCAGCCAGGGTTCGCCACCTACGAGCAGTACTTC.

The chain employs TRBV27 and TRBJ2-3; 7 nucleotides line up with TRBD1. The CDR3 sequence is 18 residues long. Germline V lookup: CDR1 MNHEY, CDR2 SMNVEV (reference sequence). J was trimmed by 2 bases and V by 3 bases; bases with no gene match: 14. The CDR3 sequence is CASSFGGQVFGHTDTQYF. The CDR3 DNA sequence: TGTGCCAGCAGTTTTGGCGGACAGGTCTTCGGACACACAGATACGCAGTATTTT.

This clonotype was seen just once. The chain couples TRBV12-3 or TRBV12-4 to TRBJ2-1; D is ambiguous. Matching the DNA end better, TRBJ2-7 makes the J call doubtful. The CDR3 contains 15 residues. In DNA, the CDR3 is TGTGCCAGCAGTTTAACTGAATCTTCCTACAATGAGCAGTACTTC. It encodes CASSLTESSYNEQYF.